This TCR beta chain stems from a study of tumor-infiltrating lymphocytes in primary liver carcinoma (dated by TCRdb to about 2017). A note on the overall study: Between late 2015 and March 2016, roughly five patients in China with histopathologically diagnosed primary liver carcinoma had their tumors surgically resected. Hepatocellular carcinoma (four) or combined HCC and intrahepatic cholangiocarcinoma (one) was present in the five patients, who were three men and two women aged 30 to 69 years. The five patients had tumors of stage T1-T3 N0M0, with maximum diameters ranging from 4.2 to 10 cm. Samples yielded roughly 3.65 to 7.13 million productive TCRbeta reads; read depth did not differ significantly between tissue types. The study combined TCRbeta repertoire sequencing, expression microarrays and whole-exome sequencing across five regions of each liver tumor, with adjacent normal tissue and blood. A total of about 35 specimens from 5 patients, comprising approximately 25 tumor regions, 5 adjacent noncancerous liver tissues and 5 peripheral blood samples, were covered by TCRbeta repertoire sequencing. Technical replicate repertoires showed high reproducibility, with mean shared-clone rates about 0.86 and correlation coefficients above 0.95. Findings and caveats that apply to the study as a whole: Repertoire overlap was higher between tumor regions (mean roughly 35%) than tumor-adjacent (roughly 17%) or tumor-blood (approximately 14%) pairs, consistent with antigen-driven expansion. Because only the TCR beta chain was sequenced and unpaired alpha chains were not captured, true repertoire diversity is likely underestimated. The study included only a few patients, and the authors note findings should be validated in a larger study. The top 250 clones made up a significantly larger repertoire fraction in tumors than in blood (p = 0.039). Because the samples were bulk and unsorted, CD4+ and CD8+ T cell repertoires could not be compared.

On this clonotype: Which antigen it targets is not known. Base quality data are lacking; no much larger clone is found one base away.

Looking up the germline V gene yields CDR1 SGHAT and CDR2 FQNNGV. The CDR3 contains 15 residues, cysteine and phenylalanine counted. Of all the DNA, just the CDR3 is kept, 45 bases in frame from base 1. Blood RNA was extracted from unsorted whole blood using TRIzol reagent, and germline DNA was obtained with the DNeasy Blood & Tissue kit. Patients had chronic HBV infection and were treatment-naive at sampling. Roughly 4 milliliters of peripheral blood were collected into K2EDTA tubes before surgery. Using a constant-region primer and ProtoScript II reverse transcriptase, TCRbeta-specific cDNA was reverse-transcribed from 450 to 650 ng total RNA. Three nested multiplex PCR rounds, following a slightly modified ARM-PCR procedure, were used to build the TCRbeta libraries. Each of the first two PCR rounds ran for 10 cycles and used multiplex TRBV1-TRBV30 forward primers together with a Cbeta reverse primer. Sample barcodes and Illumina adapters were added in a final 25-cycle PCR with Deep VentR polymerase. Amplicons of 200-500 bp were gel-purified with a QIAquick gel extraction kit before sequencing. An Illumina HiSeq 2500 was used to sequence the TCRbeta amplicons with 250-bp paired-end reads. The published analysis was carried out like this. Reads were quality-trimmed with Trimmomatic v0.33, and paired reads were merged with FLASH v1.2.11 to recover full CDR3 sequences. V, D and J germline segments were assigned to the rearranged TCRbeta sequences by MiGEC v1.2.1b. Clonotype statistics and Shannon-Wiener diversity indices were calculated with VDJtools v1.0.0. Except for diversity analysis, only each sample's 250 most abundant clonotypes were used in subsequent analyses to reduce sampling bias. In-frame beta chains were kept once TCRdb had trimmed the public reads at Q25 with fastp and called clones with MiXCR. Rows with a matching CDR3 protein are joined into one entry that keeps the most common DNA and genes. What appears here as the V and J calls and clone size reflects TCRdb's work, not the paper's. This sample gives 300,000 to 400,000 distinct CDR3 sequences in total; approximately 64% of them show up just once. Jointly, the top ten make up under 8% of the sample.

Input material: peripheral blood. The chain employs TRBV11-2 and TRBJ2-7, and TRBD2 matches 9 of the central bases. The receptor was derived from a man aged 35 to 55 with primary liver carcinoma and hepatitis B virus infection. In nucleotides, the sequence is TGTACCAACAGCTCTGTAGCGGGGGCCTCCTACGAGCAGTACTTC. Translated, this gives CTNSSVAGASYEQYF.